This entry lists 24 T cell receptor beta chains sequenced from one sample in a study of T cells in localized non-small cell lung cancer (dated by TCRdb to 2020 to 2022). The library was built by means of the immunoSEQ multiplex PCR assay. TCRdb mirrors the immuneACCESS table, restricted to in-frame sequences. Some clones are absent from its copies; in checked studies, under half trace to an unresolved V gene, and the reason for the others is unknown. The sample table shows tens of thousands of clones, and approximately 80% are seen once. The ten largest clones add up to 17% of the sample. The starting material was peripheral blood, obtained before any cancer treatment. The source of these receptors is an older male donor with stage III squamous cell lung carcinoma.

The V and J genes are TRBV19 and TRBJ1-1, with a possible D match to TRBD1 (5 bases). Germline values: CDR1 LNHDA, CDR2 SQIVND (reference sequence). The CDR3 is 14 residues long. V lost 11 bases, J lost 0 bases, and 16 bases lay in between. CDR3 in amino acids: CASTGGALNTEAFF. The CDR3 nucleotides read TGTGCCTCCACCGGAGGGGCGTTGAACACTGAAGCTTTCTTT.

V is TRBV6-1 and J is TRBJ1-6, with a weak D call TRBD1 (5 bases). Trimming pared 3 bases from V and 9 bases from J, leaving 9 bases between. Germline CDR1 MNHNS, CDR2 SASEGT. The CDR3 is 13 residues long. CDR3 bases: TGTGCCAGCAGTGAGAGGGGCGGTTCACCCCTCCACTTT. Translating it yields CASSERGGSPLHF.

The rearrangement links TRBV9 to TRBJ2-7, with 7 bases matching TRBD2. The CDR3 contains 13 residues. The J segment lost 6 bases and the V segment lost 1 base, leaving 4 bases of the junction unmatched. Germline V CDR1 and CDR2: SGDLS, YYNGEE. For the CDR3, the DNA is TGTGCCAGCAGCGTAATAGCGGGTGGCGAGCAGTACTTC. This encodes CASSVIAGGEQYF.

The V call is TRBV25-1, the J call TRBJ1-1; D ambiguous. Trimming took off 2 bases at V and 3 bases at J, with 7 bases between the two ends. Germline values: CDR1 MGHDK, CDR2 SYGVNS. This CDR3 comprises 13 residues. Here the CDR3 reads CASSEGKDTEAFF. In DNA form, the CDR3 reads TGTGCCAGCAGTGAAGGAAAAGACACTGAAGCTTTCTTT.

This clone showed up just a few times. The rearrangement joins TRBV19 to TRBJ1-3; D possibly corresponds to TRBD1 (6 bases). The CDR3 loop spans 15 amino acids. The V end was cut by 5 bases, the J end by 7 bases, with 18 bases between. The germline V gene encodes CDR1 LNHDA and CDR2 SQIVND (reference sequence). This chain's CDR3 is CASSVIGGQGNTIYF. CDR3 in DNA: TGTGCCAGTAGTGTCATCGGGGGACAAGGGAACACCATATATTTT.

The gene calls are TRBV30 and TRBJ2-7; 10 positions agree with TRBD2. The CDR3 length is 14 residues. The V segment lost 3 bases and the J segment 4 bases; nucleotides outside the gene matches: 6. The germline gives CDR1 GTSNPN, CDR2 SVGIG (reference sequence). CDR3: CAWSRLAGAYEQYF. DNA of the CDR3: TGTGCCTGGAGCCGGCTAGCGGGAGCATACGAGCAGTACTTC.

This chain links TRBV10-1 with TRBJ2-7, with D uncertain. Germline lookup yields CDR1 WNHNN and CDR2 SYGVQD (reference sequence). This CDR3 is 11 amino acids long. V lost 8 bases, J lost 1 base, and 6 bases lay in between. This CDR3 is CASLGSYEQYF. The CDR3 nucleotides are TGCGCCAGCCTGGGATCCTACGAGCAGTACTTC.

This clone has a single count. The rearrangement uses TRBV7-9 and TRBJ2-1; D may be TRBD1 (5 bases). Germline values: CDR1 SEHNR, CDR2 FQNEAQ (reference sequence). The CDR3 is 14 amino acids. V dropped 2 bases and J dropped 4 bases, with 9 bases sitting between them. CDR3 sequence: CASSLITGYNEQFF. The CDR3 DNA sequence: TGTGCCAGCAGCTTAATTACAGGATACAATGAGCAGTTCTTC. The complete variable domain, with remaining parts taken from reference TRBV7-9 and TRBJ2-1, reads DTGVSQNPRHKITKRGQNVTFRCDPISEHNRLYWYRQTLGQGPEFLTYFQNEAQLEKSRLLSDRFSAERPKGSFSTLEIQRTEQGDSAMYLCASSLITGYNEQFFGPGTRLTVL.

J is TRBJ2-4 and V is TRBV5-4; 10 bases match TRBD1. CDR1 is SGHNT and CDR2 is YYREEE in the germline V gene (reference sequence). After removal of 2 bases from V and 8 bases from J, the junction contained 10 bases not matched to a gene. The CDR3 spans 16 residues. The CDR3: CASSFRQGAVVDIQYF. The CDR3 bases are TGTGCCAGCAGCTTTAGACAGGGGGCGGTGGTTGACATTCAGTACTTC.

The chain carries TRBV7-9 and TRBJ1-1; TRBD1 might be the D (6 bases). CDR3 length: 15 amino acids. Germline loops: CDR1 SEHNR, CDR2 FQNEAQ (reference sequence). V was cut by 3 bases and J by 3 bases, with 14 bases left in between. CDR3 sequence (DNA): TGTGCCAGCAGCTTCATAACAGGGTGGGACACTGAAGCTTTCTTT. It codes for CASSFITGWDTEAFF.

The chain couples TRBV18 to TRBJ1-5; 7 bases line up with TRBD1. This CDR3 region has 16 residues. With 3 bases clipped from V and 7 bases from J, the junction kept 12 bases outside the gene matches. Germline V lookup: CDR1 KGHSH, CDR2 LQKENI. The CDR3 nucleotides read TGTGCCAGCTCACCTCCGACAGGGTCCGGTAGACAGCCCCAGCATTTT. Translation gives CASSPPTGSGRQPQHF.

The chain joins TRBV6-1 to TRBJ1-5; D is unresolved. The CDR3 has 13 residues. The germline CDR1 and CDR2 sequences are MNHNS and SASEGT. Trimming cost V 4 bases and J 3 bases, with 7 bases left between them. Here the CDR3 reads CASSGTYNQPQHF. In DNA form, the CDR3 reads TGTGCCAGCAGTGGGACGTACAATCAGCCCCAGCATTTT.

The genes are TRBV7-2 and TRBJ2-1; 10 positions match TRBD2. Germline V gene sequence: CDR1 SGHTA, CDR2 FQGNSA. Trimming at V came to 1 base and at J to 6 bases, leaving 3 bases not matched to a gene. This CDR3 spans 15 amino acids. The CDR3 loop reads CASSLEGLAVNEQFF. In DNA form, the CDR3 reads TGTGCCAGCAGCTTAGAAGGACTAGCGGTCAATGAGCAGTTCTTC.

This clone was detected a few times. This rearrangement joins TRBV2 to TRBJ2-7; TRBD1 agrees at 10 bases. This CDR3 is built from 15 residues. With V trimmed by 1 base and J by 3 bases, 3 bases remained unmatched. Germline CDR1 SNHLY, CDR2 FYNNEI. The CDR3 DNA is TGTGCCAGCAGTGAAGACGGACAGGGGGGCTACGAGCAGTACTTC. This gives the protein CASSEDGQGGYEQYF.

The sample holds one count of this clone. This chain uses TRBV30 with TRBJ2-1, with TRBD2 matching 8 bases. Germline V gene data show CDR1 as GTSNPN and CDR2 as SVGIG (reference sequence). The length of the CDR3 is 16 residues. J lost 7 bases, V lost 2 bases, and 13 bases had no gene match. DNA of the CDR3: TGTGCCTGGAGTCCCCCTGGGGTAGCGGGAATGAATGAGCAGTTCTTC. This gives the protein CAWSPPGVAGMNEQFF.

V gene TRBV2 combines with J gene TRBJ1-2; D is unresolved. Trimming left V 1 base short and J 4 bases short, with 13 bases between. Germline loops: CDR1 SNHLY, CDR2 FYNNEI. The CDR3 runs to 15 residues. The CDR3 here is CASSEGRTSGYGYTF. The CDR3 coding sequence is TGTGCCAGCAGTGAAGGGAGGACTTCGGGCTATGGCTACACCTTC.

The count of this clone is one. The CDR3: CASTDREGNQPQHF. The CDR3 region has the DNA TGTGCCAGCACTGACAGGGAGGGTAATCAGCCCCAGCATTTT. The V gene is TRBV2, the J gene TRBJ1-5, with 7 bases identical to TRBD1. Per germline, CDR1 SNHLY and CDR2 FYNNEI. The V gene end was trimmed by 7 bases and the J gene end by 4 bases; junction bases not matched to a gene: 7. The CDR3 length is 14 residues.

The chain is built from TRBV29-1 and TRBJ1-1; D unclear. The germline V gene has CDR1 SQVTM and CDR2 ANQGSEA. The germline V and J ends were trimmed by 7 bases and 4 bases, with 13 bases remaining between them. This CDR3 region has 12 residues. The CDR3 bases are TGCAGCGCCCAGCCTGGCGGCACTGAAGCTTTCTTT. The encoded protein is CSAQPGGTEAFF.

The chain has TRBV18 and TRBJ2-2, with 10 positions matching TRBD2. With V trimmed by 1 base and J by 4 bases, 6 bases remained unmatched. CDR1 KGHSH and CDR2 LQKENI come from the germline V gene. CDR3 size: 17 residues. CDR3 sequence reads: CASSPRLAGAGTGELFF. The DNA of the CDR3 is TGTGCCAGCTCACCACGGCTAGCGGGAGCGGGCACCGGGGAGCTGTTTTTT.

This clone is medium-sized within its sample. The chain couples TRBV14 to TRBJ1-1; 7 bases are shared with TRBD1. The ends lost 3 bases at V and 4 bases at J; junction bases unmatched: 14. The CDR3 is made up of 17 amino acids. Germline-derived CDR1 and CDR2 are SGHDN and FVKESK. CDR3 DNA: TGTGCCAGCAGCCACTTGACAGGGAAGGGTACGGGCACTGAAGCTTTCTTT. Translated: CASSHLTGKGTGTEAFF.

The gene calls are TRBV7-9 and TRBJ2-3, with D unresolved. Trimming took 0 bases from V and 6 from J, leaving 10 bases between them. The germline V gene encodes CDR1 SEHNR and CDR2 FQNEAQ (reference sequence). The CDR3 is 14 amino acids. This chain's CDR3 is CASSLARILDTQYF. For the CDR3, the DNA is TGTGCCAGCAGCTTAGCCCGGATCCTGGATACGCAGTATTTT.

In this sample, this clone turned up once. V and J are TRBV6-5 and TRBJ2-1; D might be TRBD1 (7 bases). CDR1 is MNHEY and CDR2 is SVGAGI in the germline V gene. V was pared by 0 bases and J by 7 bases, with 16 bases between. CDR3 size: 16 residues. Here the CDR3 reads CASSYSRRGDWNEQFF. The CDR3 nucleotides are TGTGCCAGCAGTTACTCGCGCAGGGGGGATTGGAATGAGCAGTTCTTC.

This chain joins TRBV18 and TRBJ2-3; D may correspond to TRBD1 or TRBD2 (5 bases each). Germline CDR1 and CDR2: KGHSH and LQKENI. This CDR3 is 13 amino acids long. The V gene lost 6 bases and the J gene lost 3 bases, with 10 bases spanning the gap. CDR3: CASSTGLTDTQYF. DNA for the CDR3: TGTGCCAGCTCCACAGGACTTACAGATACGCAGTATTTT. Drawing the rest from reference TRBV18 and TRBJ2-3, the complete variable domain is NAGVMQNPRHLVRRRGQEARLRCSPMKGHSHVYWYRQLPEEGLKFMVYLQKENIIDESGMPKERFSAEFPKEGPSILRIQQVVRGDSAAYFCASSTGLTDTQYFGPGTRLTVL.

Only one count was recorded for this clone. CDR3 DNA: TGTGCCAGCAGTCCCCGACCAGTTAGCACAGATACGCAGTATTTT. Protein sequence: CASSPRPVSTDTQYF. V and J are TRBV6-4 and TRBJ2-3; D is undetermined. Germline loops: CDR1 MRHNA, CDR2 SNTAGT. This CDR3 is built from 15 residues. Between the trimmed V and J ends, which lost 5 bases and 0 bases, there was a span of 12 bases.